The T cell receptor beta chain described here comes from a study of T cell responses to AZD1222 COVID-19 vaccine. The study, taken as a whole, reports: Nearly half of spike-specific TCRs reportedly target unmutated variant regions.

Repertoires were generated with immunoSEQ multiplex PCR, while TCRdb's copy carries only in-frame clones and drops some. The repertoire includes about 110,000 clones, around 90% of them detected once, and about 20% sits in the top ten. Turning to this clone: What it binds is not known.

Trimming cost V 5 bases and J 1 base; bases outside gene matches: 7. This CDR3 spans 16 amino acids. Germline CDR1 and CDR2: SGHRS and YFSETQ. This clonotype was sampled from an adult in good health. The sequencing here drew on peripheral blood, taken on day 0 of AZD1222 vaccination. The rearrangement joins TRBV5-1 to TRBJ2-5; TRBD2 matches at 11 bases. CDR3 coding DNA: TGCGCCAGCAGAGACGCTAGCGGGGGGATCCAAGAGACCCAGTACTTC. It encodes CASRDASGGIQETQYF.